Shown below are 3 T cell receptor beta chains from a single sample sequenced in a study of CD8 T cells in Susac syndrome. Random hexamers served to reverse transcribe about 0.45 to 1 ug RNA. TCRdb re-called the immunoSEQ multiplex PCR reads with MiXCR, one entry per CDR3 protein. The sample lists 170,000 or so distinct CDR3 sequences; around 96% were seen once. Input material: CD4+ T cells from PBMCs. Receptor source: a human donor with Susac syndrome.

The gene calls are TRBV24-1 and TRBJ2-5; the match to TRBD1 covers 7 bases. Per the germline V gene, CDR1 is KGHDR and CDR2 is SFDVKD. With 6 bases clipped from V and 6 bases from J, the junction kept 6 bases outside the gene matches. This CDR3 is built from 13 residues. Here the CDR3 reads CATSPTGTQTQYF. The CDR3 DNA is TGTGCCACCAGTCCGACAGGGACACAGACCCAGTACTTC.

CDR3 bases: TGCGCCAGCAGCCAAGAGACACGGAACACTGAAGCTTTCTTT. Translation: CASSQETRNTEAFF. The genes are TRBV4-3 and TRBJ1-1, with no clear D. In germline, CDR1 is LGHNA, CDR2 YSLEER. CDR3 size: 14 residues. Between the trimmed V and J ends, which lost 0 bases and 1 base, there was a span of 6 bases.

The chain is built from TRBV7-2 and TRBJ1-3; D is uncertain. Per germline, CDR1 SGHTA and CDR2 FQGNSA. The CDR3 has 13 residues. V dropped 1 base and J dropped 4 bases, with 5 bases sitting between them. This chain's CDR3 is CASSLGQGNTIYF. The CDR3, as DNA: TGTGCCAGCAGCTTAGGACAAGGAAACACCATATATTTT.